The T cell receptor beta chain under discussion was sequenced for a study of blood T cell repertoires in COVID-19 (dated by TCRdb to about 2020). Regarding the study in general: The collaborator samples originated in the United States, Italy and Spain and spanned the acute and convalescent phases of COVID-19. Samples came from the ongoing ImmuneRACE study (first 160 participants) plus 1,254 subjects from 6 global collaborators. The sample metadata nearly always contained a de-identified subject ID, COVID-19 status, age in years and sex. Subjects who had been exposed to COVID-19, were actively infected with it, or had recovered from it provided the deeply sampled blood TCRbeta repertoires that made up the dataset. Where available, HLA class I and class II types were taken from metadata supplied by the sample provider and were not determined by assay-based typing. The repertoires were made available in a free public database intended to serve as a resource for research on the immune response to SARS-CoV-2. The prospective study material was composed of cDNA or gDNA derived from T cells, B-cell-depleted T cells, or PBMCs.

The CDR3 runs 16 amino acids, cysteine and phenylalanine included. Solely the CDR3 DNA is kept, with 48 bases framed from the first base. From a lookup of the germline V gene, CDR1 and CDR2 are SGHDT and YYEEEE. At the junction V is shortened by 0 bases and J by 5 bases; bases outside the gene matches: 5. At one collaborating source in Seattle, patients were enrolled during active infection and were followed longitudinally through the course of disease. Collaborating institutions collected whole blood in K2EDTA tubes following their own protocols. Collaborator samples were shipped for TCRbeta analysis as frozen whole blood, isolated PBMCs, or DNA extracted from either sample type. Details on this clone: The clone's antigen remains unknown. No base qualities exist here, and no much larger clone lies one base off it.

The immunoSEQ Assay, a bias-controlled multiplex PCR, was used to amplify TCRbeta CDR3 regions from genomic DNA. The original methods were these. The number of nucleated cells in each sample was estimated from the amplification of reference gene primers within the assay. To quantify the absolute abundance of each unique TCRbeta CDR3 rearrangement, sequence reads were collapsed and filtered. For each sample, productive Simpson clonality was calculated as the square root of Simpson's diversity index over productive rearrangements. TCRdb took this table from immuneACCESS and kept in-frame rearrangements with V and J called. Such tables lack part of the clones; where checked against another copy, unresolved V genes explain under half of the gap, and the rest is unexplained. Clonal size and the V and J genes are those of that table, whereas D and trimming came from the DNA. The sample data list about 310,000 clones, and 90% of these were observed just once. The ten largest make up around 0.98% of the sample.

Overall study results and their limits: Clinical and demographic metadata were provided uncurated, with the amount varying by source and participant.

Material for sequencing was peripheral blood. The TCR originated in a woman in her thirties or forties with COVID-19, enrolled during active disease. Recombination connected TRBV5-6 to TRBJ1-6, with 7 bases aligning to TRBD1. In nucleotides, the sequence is TGTGCCAGCAGCTTGGACAGGGGCAGGGATAATTCACCCCTCCACTTT. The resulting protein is CASSLDRGRDNSPLHF.